These 17 T cell receptor beta chains were all obtained from the same sample, sequenced in a study of cytomegalovirus exposure and HLA in healthy donors. It was with 60 Vbeta and 13 Jbeta primers that the PCR ran. Using immunoSEQ multiplex PCR, the repertoire was profiled, and TCRdb retains in-frame clones only, with some absent. The sample yields some 190,000 clones, 77% seen once. Sequencing input: PBMCs. The receptors shown here come from a man between 18 and 35 years old in good health and CMV-seronegative.

V and J are TRBV7-2 and TRBJ2-3; a possible D gene is TRBD2 (5 bases). The V end was cut by 5 bases, the J end by 4 bases, with 16 bases between. The germline CDR1 and CDR2 sequences are SGHTA and FQGNSA. The CDR3 has 15 amino acids. In DNA form, the CDR3 reads TGTGCCAGCAGCGAACAGCGGCCGGGCCCAGATACGCAGTATTTT. It codes for CASSEQRPGPDTQYF.

This clone came up a few times. The chain has TRBV6-6 and TRBJ2-7; D might be TRBD2 (6 bases). Trimming removed 8 bases from V and 6 bases from J, with 14 bases in between. Germline CDR1 MNHNY, CDR2 SVGAGI (reference sequence). This CDR3 spans 12 amino acids. CDR3: CASGLAGGEQYF. The CDR3 nucleotides are TGTGCCAGCGGGTTAGCCGGGGGCGAGCAGTACTTC.

This chain joins TRBV11-2 and TRBJ2-7; tentative D call: TRBD2 (5 bases). The germline V gene has CDR1 SGHAT and CDR2 FQNNGV. CDR3 length: 13 residues. Trimming shortened V by 2 bases and J by 6 bases, and 11 bases separated the two germline ends. In DNA, the CDR3 is TGTGCCAGCAGCTTACCGGGGTTCGGCGAGCAGTACTTC. Protein product: CASSLPGFGEQYF.

This clone has a single count. The chain employs TRBV30 and TRBJ2-7, with 9 bases lining up with TRBD1. Per germline, CDR1 GTSNPN and CDR2 SVGIG (reference sequence). The V and J ends lost 8 bases and 3 bases, in that order; junction bases with no gene match: 11. This CDR3 has 14 residues. CDR3 DNA: TGTGCCGGCGGACGGACAGGGGCTATCTACGAGCAGTACTTC. It specifies CAGGRTGAIYEQYF.

V is TRBV5-4 and J is TRBJ2-2, with 13 positions matching TRBD2. The CDR3 consists of 15 residues. V shed 4 bases, J shed 5 bases, and the junction held 2 bases outside the gene matches. From germline, CDR1 is SGHNT and CDR2 YYREEE (reference sequence). The CDR3 here is CASSPTSGRTGELFF. DNA of the CDR3: TGTGCCAGCAGCCCGACTAGCGGGAGGACCGGGGAGCTGTTTTTT. Drawing the rest from reference TRBV5-4 and TRBJ2-2, the complete variable domain is ETGVTQSPTHLIKTRGQQVTLRCSSQSGHNTVSWYQQALGQGPQFIFQYYREEENGRGNFPPRFSGLQFPNYSSELNVNALELDDSALYLCASSPTSGRTGELFFGEGSRLTVL.

V is TRBV5-1 and J is TRBJ2-5, with TRBD1 as a possible D gene (6 bases). CDR1 and CDR2 from the germline V gene are SGHRS and YFSETQ. CDR3 length equals 14 residues. V shed 3 bases and J shed 1 base, with 10 bases lying between them. The CDR3: CASSSQGIQETQYF. CDR3 coding DNA: TGCGCCAGCAGCTCGCAGGGGATCCAAGAGACCCAGTACTTC. Drawing the rest from reference TRBV5-1 and TRBJ2-5, the complete variable domain is KAGVTQTPRYLIKTRGQQVTLSCSPISGHRSVSWYQQTPGQGLQFLFEYFSETQRNKGNFPGRFSGRQFSNSRSEMNVSTLELGDSALYLCASSSQGIQETQYFGPGTRLLVL.

This clone showed up just once. This rearrangement joins TRBV7-2 to TRBJ2-7; 7 bases align to TRBD1. V was pared by 2 bases and J by 0 bases, with 7 bases of the junction left unmatched. There are 16 residues in the CDR3. Germline CDR1 and CDR2: SGHTA and FQGNSA. CDR3 coding DNA: TGTGCCAGCAGCTTAAACGACAGGGCCTACTCCTACGAGCAGTACTTC. Protein sequence: CASSLNDRAYSYEQYF.

The chain has TRBV7-9 and TRBJ2-3, with 11 positions matching TRBD1. This CDR3 contains 16 residues. V shed 5 bases, J shed 2 bases, and the junction held 6 bases outside the gene matches. Germline lookup yields CDR1 SEHNR and CDR2 FQNEAQ (reference sequence). The DNA of the CDR3 is TGTGCCAGCAGCATGGGGACAGGGGGTCTCACAGATACGCAGTATTTT. This encodes CASSMGTGGLTDTQYF.

The J gene is TRBJ2-7, the V gene TRBV2; tentative D call: TRBD1 (6 bases). V was pared by 6 bases and J by 3 bases, with 15 bases between. This CDR3 has 14 amino acids. CDR1 is SNHLY and CDR2 is FYNNEI in the germline V gene. The DNA for the CDR3 is TGTGCCAGCAGGGACCGGGACAACTACTACGAGCAGTACTTC. It specifies CASRDRDNYYEQYF.

This sequence joins TRBV5-1 and TRBJ2-7, with TRBD1 matching over 10 bases. Germline CDR1 is SGHRS and CDR2 is YFSETQ. With V trimmed by 0 bases and J by 6 bases, 3 bases remained unmatched. The CDR3 is 14 amino acids. CDR3 protein: CASSLGGQGSEQYF. The CDR3 nucleotides read TGCGCCAGCAGCTTGGGGGGACAGGGGTCCGAGCAGTACTTC.

The chain is built from TRBV13 and TRBJ2-7, with a possible D match to TRBD1 (6 bases). This CDR3 has 13 amino acids. The germline CDR1 and CDR2 sequences are PRHDT and FYEKMQ (reference sequence). V was shortened by 4 bases and J by 0 bases, with 7 bases between the two germline ends. CDR3 protein: CASSWGHSYEQYF. CDR3 bases: TGTGCCAGCAGCTGGGGGCACTCCTACGAGCAGTACTTC.

The V call is TRBV28, the J call TRBJ1-4; 9 bases line up with TRBD1. Germline CDR1 MDHEN, CDR2 SYDVKM. The CDR3 runs to 14 residues. Trimming at V came to 6 bases and at J to 8 bases, leaving 7 bases not matched to a gene. CDR3 sequence reads: CASRDTGGAEKLFF. CDR3 nucleotides: TGTGCCAGCAGGGATACAGGGGGCGCGGAAAAACTGTTTTTT.

The chain employs TRBV30 and TRBJ2-3; possibly TRBD1 for D (6 bases). Germline values: CDR1 GTSNPN, CDR2 SVGIG (reference sequence). Trimming removed 5 bases from V and 1 base from J, with 7 bases in between. The CDR3 is 12 residues long. The CDR3 reads CAWEGGTDTQYF. For the CDR3, the DNA is TGTGCCTGGGAGGGGGGCACAGATACGCAGTATTTT.

The J gene is TRBJ2-1, the V gene TRBV21-1; TRBD2 is the table's D call and was not checked against the DNA. TRBV21-1 is a known pseudogene. CDR3 length: 20 residues. In nucleotides, the CDR3 is TGTGCCAGCAGCACACTCGATGGTACTAGCGGGACGTACTCCTACAATGAGCAGTTCTTC. Its translation is CASSTLDGTSGTYSYNEQFF.

This chain connects TRBV2 to TRBJ2-5; 8 bases map to TRBD1. The CDR3 consists of 15 residues. CDR1 and CDR2 (germline): SNHLY, FYNNEI. Losses at the gene ends were 6 bases for V and 4 bases for J; bases not matched to a gene: 10. CDR3: CASRRTGMIRETQYF. The CDR3 DNA reads TGTGCCAGCAGGAGGACAGGGATGATACGAGAGACCCAGTACTTC. Using reference TRBV2 and TRBJ2-5 for the parts outside the CDR3, the full variable domain is EPEVTQTPSHQVTQMGQEVILRCVPISNHLYFYWYRQILGQKVEFLVSFYNNEISEKSEIFDDQFSVERPDGSNFTLKIRSTKLEDSAMYFCASRRTGMIRETQYFGPGTRLLVL.

The chain joins TRBV27 to TRBJ1-2; TRBD1 matches at 12 bases. The CDR3 is 19 residues long. V trimming: 3 bases; J trimming: 4 bases; junction bases outside the gene matches: 15. In germline, CDR1 is MNHEY, CDR2 SMNVEV (reference sequence). The CDR3 spells CASSFGRDRGRRMVYGYTF. In DNA form, the CDR3 reads TGTGCCAGCAGTTTCGGCCGGGACAGGGGGCGCAGAATGGTCTATGGCTACACCTTC.

The chain combines TRBV7-8 with TRBJ2-2, with 7 bases aligning to TRBD2. The CDR3 is made up of 16 amino acids. The V gene end was trimmed by 6 bases and the J gene end by 5 bases; junction bases not matched to a gene: 12. Germline V gives CDR1 SGHVS, CDR2 FQNEAQ. The CDR3: CASRRASGGETGELFF. CDR3 DNA: TGTGCCAGCAGACGTGCTAGCGGAGGAGAAACCGGGGAGCTGTTTTTT.